The T cell receptor beta chain described here comes from a study of blood T cell repertoires in COVID-19. The V end was cut by 0 bases, the J end by 9 bases, with 24 bases between. Germline V gene data show CDR1 as SNHLY and CDR2 as FYNNEI. The CDR3 totals 17 residues. The method was immunoSEQ multiplex PCR; TCRdb's version includes in-frame clones alone and lacks a portion of them. Among about 400,000 clones listed, roughly 90% were seen once. This clone was observed once. This clonotype was obtained from a middle-aged man with acute or convalescent COVID-19. The chain has TRBV2 and TRBJ2-7, with a tentative D call TRBD1 (6 bases). Sample: peripheral blood. CDR3 protein: CASSEAGRGQTSTGQYF. For the CDR3, the DNA is TGTGCCAGCAGTGAAGCCGGACGAGGACAGACCTCTACGGGGCAGTACTTC.